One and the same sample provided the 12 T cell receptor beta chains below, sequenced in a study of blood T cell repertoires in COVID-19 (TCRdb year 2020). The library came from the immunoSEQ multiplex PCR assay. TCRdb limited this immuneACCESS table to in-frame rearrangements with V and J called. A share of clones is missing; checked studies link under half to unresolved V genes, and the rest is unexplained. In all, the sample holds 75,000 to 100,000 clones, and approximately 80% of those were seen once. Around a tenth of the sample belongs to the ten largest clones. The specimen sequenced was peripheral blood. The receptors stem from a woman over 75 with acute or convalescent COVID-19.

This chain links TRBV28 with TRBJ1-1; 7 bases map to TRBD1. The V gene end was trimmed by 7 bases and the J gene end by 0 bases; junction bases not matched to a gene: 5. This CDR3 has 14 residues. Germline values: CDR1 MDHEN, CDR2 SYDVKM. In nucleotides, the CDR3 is TGTGCCAGCACCTTGGGACAGATGAACACTGAAGCTTTCTTT. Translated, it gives CASTLGQMNTEAFF.

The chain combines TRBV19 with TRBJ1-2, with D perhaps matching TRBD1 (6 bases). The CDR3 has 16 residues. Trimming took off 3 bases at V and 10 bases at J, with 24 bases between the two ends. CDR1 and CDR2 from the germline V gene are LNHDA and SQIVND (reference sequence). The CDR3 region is CASSIFPLQGTFDYTF. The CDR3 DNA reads TGTGCCAGTAGTATTTTTCCACTACAGGGTACGTTTGACTACACCTTC.

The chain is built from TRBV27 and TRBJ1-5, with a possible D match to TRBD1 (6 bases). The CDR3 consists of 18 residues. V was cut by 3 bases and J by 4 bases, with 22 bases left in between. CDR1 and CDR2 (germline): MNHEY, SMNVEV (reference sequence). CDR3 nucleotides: TGTGCCAGCAGTTTTCCCAAGACAGGACCGTACTCAAATCAGCCCCAGCATTTT. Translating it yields CASSFPKTGPYSNQPQHF.

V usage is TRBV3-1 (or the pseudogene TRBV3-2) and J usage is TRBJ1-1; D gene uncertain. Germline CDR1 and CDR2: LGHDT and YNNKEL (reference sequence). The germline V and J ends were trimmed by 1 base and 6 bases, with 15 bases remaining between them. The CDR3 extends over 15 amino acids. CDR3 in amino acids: CASSQGHREIAEAFF. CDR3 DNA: TGTGCCAGCAGCCAAGGACACCGGGAGATCGCTGAAGCTTTCTTT.

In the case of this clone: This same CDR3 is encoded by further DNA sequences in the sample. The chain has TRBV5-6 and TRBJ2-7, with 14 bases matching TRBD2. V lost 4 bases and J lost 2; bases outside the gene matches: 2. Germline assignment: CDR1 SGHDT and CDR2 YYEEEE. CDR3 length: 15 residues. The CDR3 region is CASSRLAGGTYEQYF. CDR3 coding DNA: TGTGCCAGCAGCCGACTAGCGGGAGGGACCTACGAGCAGTACTTC.

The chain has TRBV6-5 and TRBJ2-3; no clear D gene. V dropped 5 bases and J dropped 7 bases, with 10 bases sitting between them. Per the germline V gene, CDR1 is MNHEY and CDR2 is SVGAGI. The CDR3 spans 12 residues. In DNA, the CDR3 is TGTGCCAGCAGTCCGCGGCCCAATACGCAGTATTTT. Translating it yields CASSPRPNTQYF.

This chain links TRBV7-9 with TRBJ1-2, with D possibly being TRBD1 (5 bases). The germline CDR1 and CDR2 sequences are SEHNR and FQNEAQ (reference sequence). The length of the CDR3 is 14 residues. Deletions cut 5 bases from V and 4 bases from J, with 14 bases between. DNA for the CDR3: TGTGCCAGCAGCCCTACGACAGCTACCTATGGCTACACCTTC. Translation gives CASSPTTATYGYTF.

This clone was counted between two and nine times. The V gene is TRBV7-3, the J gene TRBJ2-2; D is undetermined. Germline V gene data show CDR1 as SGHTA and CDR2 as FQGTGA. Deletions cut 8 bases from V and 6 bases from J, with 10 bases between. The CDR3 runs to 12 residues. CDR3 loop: CASAYPAGELFF. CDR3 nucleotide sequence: TGTGCCAGCGCCTACCCGGCCGGGGAGCTGTTTTTT.

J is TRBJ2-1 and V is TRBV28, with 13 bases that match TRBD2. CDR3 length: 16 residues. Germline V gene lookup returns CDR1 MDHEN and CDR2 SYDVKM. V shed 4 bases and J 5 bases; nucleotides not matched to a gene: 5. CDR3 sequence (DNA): TGTGCCAGCAGTTCGGTACTAGCGGGAGGGCACAATGAGCAGTTCTTC. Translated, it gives CASSSVLAGGHNEQFF.

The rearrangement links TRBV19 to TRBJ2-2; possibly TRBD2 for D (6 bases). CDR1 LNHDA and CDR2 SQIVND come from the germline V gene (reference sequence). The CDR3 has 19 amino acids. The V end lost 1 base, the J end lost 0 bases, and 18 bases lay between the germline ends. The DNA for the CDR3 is TGTGCCAGTAGTATAGGTCCCCTCGGAGGGACTTCGAACACCGGGGAGCTGTTTTTT. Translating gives CASSIGPLGGTSNTGELFF.

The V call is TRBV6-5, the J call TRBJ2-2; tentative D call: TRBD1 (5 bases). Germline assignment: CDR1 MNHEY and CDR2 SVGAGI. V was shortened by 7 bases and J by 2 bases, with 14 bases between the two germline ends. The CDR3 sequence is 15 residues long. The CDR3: CASTPGTGNTGELFF. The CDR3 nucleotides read TGTGCCAGCACCCCAGGTACAGGAAACACCGGGGAGCTGTTTTTT.

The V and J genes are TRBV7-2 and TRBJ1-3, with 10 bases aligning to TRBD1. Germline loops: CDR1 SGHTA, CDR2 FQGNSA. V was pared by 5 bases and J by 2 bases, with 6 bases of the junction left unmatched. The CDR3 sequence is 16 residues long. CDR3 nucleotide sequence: TGTGCCAGCAGCGGGGGACAGGGGCTTGCTGGAAACACCATATATTTT. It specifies CASSGGQGLAGNTIYF.